This TCR beta chain originates from a study of blood T cell repertoires in COVID-19. On the study more broadly: Both acute and convalescent COVID-19 samples were obtained from the United States, Italy and Spain. In each case, the material was cDNA or gDNA derived from T cells, B-cell-depleted T cells, or PBMCs.

Residents of approximately 25 US areas, aged roughly 18 to 89 years, made up the participants. CDR1 is GTSNPN and CDR2 is SVGIG in the germline V gene (reference sequence). Trimming took off 4 bases at V and 3 bases at J, with 13 bases between the two ends. The CDR3 runs to 13 residues. In the original analysis: Reference gene primers were amplified, and this amplification served to estimate nucleated cell counts. Sequenced by immunoSEQ multiplex PCR; TCRdb stores in-frame clones only, minus some. For V, J and clone size, that table is used; D and trimming come from the DNA. Found here are a few hundred thousand clones, 85% to 90% of them singletons; the top ten hold 2.5% to 3.5%.

V gene TRBV30 combines with J gene TRBJ2-7; D remains unclear. The receptor comes from a woman aged 50 to 60 who had been exposed to COVID-19. The sequencing input was PBMCs or T cells enriched from blood (not recorded which). CDR3 amino acids: CAWKLQQHYEQYF. In nucleotides, the CDR3 is TGTGCCTGGAAGTTACAGCAACACTACGAGCAGTACTTC.